These T cell receptor beta chains were read from a single sample in a study of cytomegalovirus exposure and HLA in healthy donors. Sequencing used immunoSEQ multiplex PCR; TCRdb keeps in-frame clones, though not all of them. The data contain about 62,000 clones, around 93% of them seen just once; the ten biggest clones take up around 7%. Input material: PBMCs. The receptors come from a woman aged 18-29 years in good health and CMV-seropositive. CDR3s include the opening cysteine and the closing phenylalanine or tryptophan. A D gene is named only where the DNA matches it firmly. Clone size is shown for a subset of rows, as once, few, many or a class of expanded clone.

clone size	V gene	D gene	J gene	CDR3 protein	CDR3 DNA
NA	TRBV2	NA	TRBJ1-1	CASSEFGGRAFF	TGTGCCAGCAGTGAATTCGGGGGGCGAGCTTTCTTT
NA	TRBV7-8	NA	TRBJ1-2	CASSLDGAASGYTF	TGTGCCAGCAGCTTAGATGGTGCGGCCAGTGGCTACACCTTC
NA	TRBV9	NA	TRBJ1-5	CASSVGPGIQPQHF	TGTGCCAGCAGCGTGGGCCCGGGGATTCAGCCCCAGCATTTT
NA	TRBV5-4	NA	TRBJ1-2	CASSLVEGSGGYTF	TGTGCCAGCAGCTTGGTTGAGGGCTCTGGAGGCTACACCTTC
NA	TRBV2	TRBD2	TRBJ2-7	CASSEGLAGFPHSYEQYF	TGTGCCAGCAGCGAGGGACTAGCGGGTTTTCCCCACTCCTACGAGCAGTACTTC
NA	TRBV6-5	TRBD1	TRBJ1-5	CASSKKTGNPQPQHF	TGTGCCAGCAGCAAAAAGACAGGGAACCCTCAGCCCCAGCATTTT
NA	TRBV7-2	NA	TRBJ2-3	CASSLARGSGRTDTQYF	TGTGCCAGCAGCTTAGCCCGGGGTAGCGGCCGCACAGATACGCAGTATTTT
NA	TRBV18	TRBD1	TRBJ1-1	CASSPGTGQASDTEAFF	TGTGCCAGCTCACCCGGGACTGGACAGGCGTCGGATACTGAAGCTTTCTTT
NA	TRBV27	NA	TRBJ1-5	CASSPDSPSQPQHF	TGTGCCAGCAGTCCAGACTCCCCCAGCCAGCCCCAGCATTTT
NA	TRBV7-9	NA	TRBJ1-1	CASIGGTEAFF	TGTGCCAGCATCGGGGGGACTGAAGCTTTCTTT
NA	TRBV5-4	NA	TRBJ1-1	CASSPGNVNTEAFF	TGTGCCAGCAGTCCAGGGAACGTGAACACTGAAGCTTTCTTT
NA	TRBV4-1	TRBD2	TRBJ2-1	CASSQPSPSGHNEQFF	TGCGCCAGCAGCCAACCATCGCCTAGCGGACACAATGAGCAGTTCTTC
NA	TRBV29-1	TRBD2	TRBJ2-1	CSVEDPLAGVGYNEQFF	TGCAGCGTTGAAGATCCGCTAGCGGGAGTAGGCTACAATGAGCAGTTCTTC
NA	TRBV27	NA	TRBJ1-2	CASSFLGTGGARGGYTF	TGTGCCAGCAGTTTTCTAGGCACCGGGGGGGCCCGGGGTGGCTACACCTTC
NA	TRBV5-1	TRBD1	TRBJ1-4	CASSWRGQGTNEKLFF	TGCGCCAGCAGCTGGAGGGGACAGGGAACTAATGAAAAACTGTTTTTT
NA	TRBV4-3	NA	TRBJ1-6	CASSQDPGATNSPLHF	TGCGCCAGCAGCCAAGATCCTGGGGCCACAAATTCACCCCTCCACTTT
NA	TRBV6-5	NA	TRBJ2-5	CASSYSRGTQETQYF	TGTGCCAGCAGTTACTCTCGAGGGACACAAGAGACCCAGTACTTC
NA	TRBV19	NA	TRBJ2-7	CASMGGAREQYF	TGTGCCAGTATGGGGGGGGCGAGGGAGCAGTACTTC
NA	TRBV11-2	TRBD1	TRBJ2-7	CASSLSGGAPGEQYF	TGTGCCAGCAGCTTATCAGGGGGCGCCCCGGGCGAGCAGTACTTC
NA	TRBV10-1	NA	TRBJ1-1	CASSSSRGLDTEAFF	TGCGCCAGCAGCTCCTCTAGGGGGTTGGACACTGAAGCTTTCTTT
NA	TRBV15	NA	TRBJ1-1	CATSRDLSHHRTEAFF	TGTGCCACCAGCAGAGATCTCTCGCACCATCGGACTGAAGCTTTCTTT
NA	TRBV28	TRBD1	TRBJ1-5	CATETGRQPQHF	TGTGCCACCGAGACAGGGCGTCAGCCCCAGCATTTT
once	TRBV7-2	TRBD1	TRBJ1-5	CASSLTGGHQPQHF	TGTGCCAGCAGCTTGACAGGGGGCCATCAGCCCCAGCATTTT
NA	TRBV19	NA	TRBJ2-7	CAQGGGRPYEQYF	TGTGCCCAAGGCGGGGGCCGGCCCTACGAGCAGTACTTC
NA	TRBV11-2	NA	TRBJ1-1	CASSLDPPRNPLEAFF	TGTGCCAGCAGCTTAGACCCCCCCCGCAATCCCCTAGAAGCTTTCTTT
NA	TRBV30	NA	TRBJ2-2	CAWSVVAVTGELFF	TGTGCCTGGAGTGTTGTGGCAGTCACCGGGGAGCTGTTTTTT
NA	TRBV11-2	TRBD2	TRBJ2-3	CASSLGALAGALTDTQYF	TGTGCCAGCAGCTTAGGGGCGCTAGCGGGGGCCCTCACAGATACGCAGTATTTT
NA	TRBV7-2	TRBD1	TRBJ2-7	CASSTAGTGGDEQYF	TGTGCCAGCAGCACGGCCGGGACAGGGGGCGACGAGCAGTACTTC
NA	TRBV5-1	NA	TRBJ2-1	CASSFLRENLNNEQFF	TGCGCCAGCAGCTTCTTAAGGGAGAACTTAAACAATGAGCAGTTCTTC
NA	TRBV28	TRBD1	TRBJ1-3	CASRRSGGSGNTIYF	TGTGCCAGCAGGAGATCAGGGGGCTCGGGAAACACCATATATTTT
NA	TRBV11-2	TRBD1	TRBJ2-7	CASSTPRDEGQDVQSEQYF	TGTGCCAGCAGCACGCCGCGGGATGAGGGACAGGACGTACAAAGCGAGCAGTACTTC
NA	TRBV7-9	NA	TRBJ1-2	CASSFVTILDGYTF	TGTGCCAGCAGCTTCGTTACGATACTGGATGGCTACACCTTC
NA	TRBV10-1	TRBD1	TRBJ2-3	CASSGRQGSTDTQYF	TGCGCCAGCAGTGGGAGACAGGGCAGCACAGATACGCAGTATTTT
NA	TRBV9	TRBD2	TRBJ2-5	CASSPRTSGGETQYF	TGTGCCAGCAGCCCACGGACTAGCGGGGGAGAGACCCAGTACTTC
once	TRBV6-6	TRBD1	TRBJ1-5	CASGTGHQPQHF	TGTGCATCCGGGACAGGCCATCAGCCCCAGCATTTT